This T cell receptor (beta chain) was sequenced for a study of T-cell memory formation after mild COVID-19. Study-level findings and limits: A balance of CD4 and CD8 characterized clones contracting day 15 to 85, whereas later expanders leaned CD4+. Some clones that responded were present in memory (sampled pre-infection), which suggests cross-reactive memory joined. CD4+ contracting clones were found mainly in CM and EM, and CD8+ ones in EMRA.

One entry per CDR3 protein, called by TCRdb with MiXCR from the 5' RACE reads. The sample has 150,000 to 200,000 distinct CDR3 sequences; 11% are singletons. This CDR3 has 13 residues. Germline trimming cut 7 bases from V and 1 base from J; bases unmatched to any gene: 2. Germline CDR1 LGHDT, CDR2 YNNKEL (reference sequence). In regard to this clonotype: Its antigen is undetermined.

V usage is TRBV3-1 and J usage is TRBJ2-3; 7 bases align to TRBD2. The sequence came from a man aged 18 to 30 who had mild COVID-19 (a few samples of this study predate the infection). Cell type and time point are not known. Sequencing input: PBMCs or a T cell subset sorted from them (not recorded which). The CDR3 DNA reads TGTGCCAGCACTCGGGGGGGCACAGATACGCAGTATTTT. It codes for CASTRGGTDTQYF.